What follows are 19 T cell receptor beta chains derived from one specimen sequenced in a study of T cell clonality in common variable immunodeficiency. Study conclusions and caveats: In common variable immunodeficiency, TCR beta chains reportedly carried fewer deletions and N-nucleotide insertions.

Clones were sequenced by immunoSEQ multiplex PCR, and TCRdb holds only the in-frame ones, with some missing. The sample contains fewer than 40,000 clones, none occurring once; around 7% lies in the top ten. Antigens for these TCRs are unknown. What was sequenced was peripheral blood mononuclear cells. The receptors were sampled from a human donor with common variable immunodeficiency.

This clone was counted between two and nine times. From the germline J gene comes the end of the CDR3, since the read stops 3 residues before it. The rearrangement joins TRBV7-8 to TRBJ1-1, with TRBD1 as a possible D gene (5 bases). Per germline, CDR1 SGHVS and CDR2 FQNEAQ. This CDR3 has 14 amino acids. V lost 8 bases to trimming and J lost 5 bases, with 18 bases between them. CDR3 DNA (partial): TGTGCCAGCGACGAGCTGGGGGGTAGGACTGAA. Amino acid sequence: CASDELGGRTE. The CDR3 in its entirety is CASDELGGRTEAFF. Drawing the rest from reference TRBV7-8 and TRBJ1-1, the complete variable domain is GAGVSQSPRYKVAKRGQDVALRCDPISGHVSLFWYQQALGQGPEFLTYFQNEAQLDKSGLPSDRFFAERPEGSVSTLKIQRTQQEDSAVYLCASDELGGRTEAFFGQGTRLTVV.

Note on this clone: The DNA ends 3 residues before the CDR3 does, and the rest of the CDR3 is filled in from the germline J gene. V and J are TRBV30 and TRBJ1-4; weak D call: TRBD1 (5 bases). CDR3 size: 13 residues. Trimming took off 3 bases at V and 5 bases at J, with 10 bases between the two ends. Germline V gene lookup returns CDR1 GTSNPN and CDR2 SVGIG (reference sequence). The CDR3 is CAWRTALNEKLFF. The part of the CDR3 DNA that was read is TGTGCCTGGAGGACAGCTTTAAATGAAAAA.

Of note for this clone: The read comes to an end 3 residues before the CDR3 does, leaving the germline J gene to fill in the end. The chain employs TRBV7-9 and TRBJ2-3; 10 bases line up with TRBD2. In germline, CDR1 is SEHNR, CDR2 FQNEAQ (reference sequence). J lost 2 bases, V lost 6 bases, and 5 bases had no gene match. The CDR3 is 15 residues long. The sequenced CDR3 bases are TGTGCCAGCAGAATTACTAGCGGGACCACAGATACG. Protein product: CASRITSGTTDT. The entire CDR3 protein is CASRITSGTTDTQYF.

This clone was seen a few times. Sequencing ends 3 residues short of the CDR3 end; the germline J gene provides the rest. The V gene is TRBV18, the J gene TRBJ2-4; 7 bases map to TRBD2. After removal of 0 bases from V and 8 bases from J, the junction contained 10 bases not matched to a gene. Germline V gene data show CDR1 as KGHSH and CDR2 as LQKENI. CDR3 length: 16 amino acids. The sequenced CDR3 bases are TGTGCCAGCTCACCACCAATGTCTAGCGGCAAGTACATT. Translated: CASSPPMSSGKYI. The CDR3 as a whole reads CASSPPMSSGKYIQYF.

This clone was counted a few times. The CDR3 end lies 3 residues beyond the end of the read and is filled in from the germline J gene. This chain connects TRBV2 to TRBJ1-5; D ambiguous. Looked up from germline, CDR1 is SNHLY and CDR2 is FYNNEI. Deletions cut 4 bases from V and 1 base from J, with 8 bases between. The length of the CDR3 is 14 residues. Partial CDR3 DNA: TGTGCCAGCAGTGCCGTCGCGAGCAATCAGCCC. It yields the protein CASSAVASNQP. The CDR3, in full, reads CASSAVASNQPQHF.

This clone was seen a few times. The CDR3 end lies 3 residues beyond the end of the read and is filled in from the germline J gene. The chain employs TRBV6-1 and TRBJ2-7; D might be TRBD1 (6 bases). Germline V gives CDR1 MNHNS, CDR2 SASEGT. Trimming stripped 5 bases from V and 2 bases from J, with 13 bases between. The CDR3 runs to 14 residues. The CDR3 spells CASSKGQQAYEQYF. The DNA read from the CDR3 is TGTGCCAGCAGTAAAGGACAGCAGGCCTACGAG.

Notes on this clone: The CDR3 end is not reached by the read, which stops 3 residues before it; the germline J gene fills it in. The chain is built from TRBV7-3 and TRBJ1-5, with D tentatively TRBD1 (5 bases). V was cut by 2 bases and J by 4 bases, with 9 bases left in between. This CDR3 is 14 amino acids long. Per the germline V gene, CDR1 is SGHTA and CDR2 is FQGTGA. The CDR3 here is CASSLDSLNQPQHF. The CDR3 DNA, read in part, is TGTGCCAGCAGCTTAGACAGCCTGAATCAGCCC. The entire variable domain, with the rest obtained from reference TRBV7-3 and TRBJ1-5, is as follows: GAGVSQTPSNKVTEKGKYVELRCDPISGHTALYWYRQSLGQGPEFLIYFQGTGAADDSGLPNDRFFAVRPEGSVSTLKIQRTERGDSAVYLCASSLDSLNQPQHFGDGTRLSIL.

Comments on this clone: The read falls 3 residues short of the CDR3 end, and the missing part is taken from the germline J gene. This chain connects TRBV2 to TRBJ2-5; no definite D call. The CDR3 has 12 residues. V was clipped by 3 bases and J by 5 bases, with 7 bases between them. Germline V gene lookup returns CDR1 SNHLY and CDR2 FYNNEI. The CDR3 bases that were read are TGTGCCAGCAGTGACCAGGCGGAGACC. Protein product: CASSDQAET. The whole CDR3 region reads CASSDQAETQYF.

Many counts were recorded for this clone. The observed sequence ends 3 residues before the CDR3 terminus, with the missing tail filled in from the germline J gene. This chain uses TRBV7-6 with TRBJ2-1; TRBD1 is a possible D gene (5 bases). The CDR3 loop spans 15 amino acids. The germline gives CDR1 SGHVS, CDR2 FNYEAQ. The V and J ends lost 1 base and 6 bases respectively, with 13 bases between them. The CDR3 bases that were read are TGTGCCAGCAGCTTAGGGCAGGGAAGTAGCAATGAG. This gives the protein CASSLGQGSSNE. Given in full, the CDR3 is CASSLGQGSSNEQFF.

To note about this clone: The read terminates 3 residues before the CDR3 end, so the remaining end is supplied by the germline J gene. The chain couples TRBV7-9 to TRBJ2-1, with D uncertain. Trimming cost V 5 bases and J 9 bases, with 8 bases left between them. The germline V gene encodes CDR1 SEHNR and CDR2 FQNEAQ (reference sequence). CDR3 length: 11 amino acids. CDR3 DNA (partial): TGTGCCAGCAGCCCTACCGCTGAG. Translated: CASSPTAE. The whole CDR3 reads CASSPTAEQFF.

This clone is medium-sized (0.01 to 0.1%) within its sample. The read finishes 3 residues shy of the CDR3 end, and the germline J gene is used to complete it. The chain couples TRBV19 to TRBJ1-5; D is unclear. The V and J ends lost 6 bases and 7 bases respectively, with 13 bases between them. Germline values: CDR1 LNHDA, CDR2 SQIVND (reference sequence). The CDR3 runs 13 residues. The DNA read from the CDR3 is TGTGCCAGTAGCGAACAGAGGCACCAGCCC. Its protein is CASSEQRHQP. The CDR3 in full is CASSEQRHQPQHF.

This clone is medium-sized. The read terminates 3 residues ahead of where the CDR3 ends, so the germline J gene completes it. This sequence joins TRBV5-8 and TRBJ2-4, with unresolved D. Trimming removed 5 bases at V and 8 bases at J, with 11 bases between. Germline V gene lookup returns CDR1 SGHTS and CDR2 YDEGEE. The CDR3 is 12 residues long. The covered CDR3 bases are TGTGCCAGCAGTCGAACCCGGGACATT. Translated: CASSRTRDI. The full CDR3 is CASSRTRDIQYF.

A few counts support this clone. The sequence runs out 3 residues before the end of the CDR3; the remainder is reconstructed from the germline J gene. The V and J genes are TRBV7-6 and TRBJ2-2; 11 nucleotides align to TRBD2. Germline CDR1 and CDR2: SGHVS and FNYEAQ. The CDR3 sequence is 15 residues long. V gave up 1 base and J gave up 6 bases; unmatched junction bases: 1. The sequenced CDR3 bases are TGTGCCAGCAGCTTAGATAGCGGGAGGGCCGGGGAG. It codes for CASSLDSGRAGE. The complete CDR3 sequence is CASSLDSGRAGELFF. The full variable domain, with the rest looked up from reference TRBV7-6 and TRBJ2-2, is GAGVSQSPRYKVTKRGQDVALRCDPISGHVSLYWYRQALGQGPEFLTYFNYEAQQDKSGLPNDRFSAERPEGSISTLTIQRTEQRDSAMYRCASSLDSGRAGELFFGEGSRLTVL.

To note about this clone: The read terminates 3 residues before the CDR3 end, so the remaining end is supplied by the germline J gene. V and J are TRBV19 and TRBJ2-3; 10 nucleotides line up with TRBD1. Germline V gene lookup returns CDR1 LNHDA and CDR2 SQIVND (reference sequence). The CDR3 runs 18 residues. Trimming took 0 bases from V and 5 from J; bases not matched to a gene: 11. The part of the CDR3 DNA that was read is TGTGCCAGTAGTATAGATTTCAGGGACAGGGGTTTAGGAGATACG. The encoded protein is CASSIDFRDRGLGDT. From start to end, the CDR3 is CASSIDFRDRGLGDTQYF.

For this clone: The sequenced fragment ends 3 residues before the CDR3 boundary, so the rest is inferred from the germline J gene. The chain joins TRBV7-3 to TRBJ2-3, with TRBD2 matching 7 bases. The CDR3 is made up of 16 amino acids. The V gene end was trimmed by 5 bases and the J gene end by 4 bases; junction bases not matched to a gene: 12. Germline lookup yields CDR1 SGHTA and CDR2 FQGTGA. CDR3: CASSRSGAGKADTQYF. The CDR3 DNA, read in part, is TGTGCCAGCAGCAGAAGCGGGGCGGGGAAGGCAGATACG.

Remarks on this clone: The read falls 3 residues short of the CDR3 end, and the missing part is taken from the germline J gene. The chain carries TRBV19 and TRBJ2-6; 7 positions match TRBD1. After removal of 2 bases from V and 4 bases from J, the junction contained 5 bases not matched to a gene. CDR3 length equals 16 residues. The germline gives CDR1 LNHDA, CDR2 SQIVND (reference sequence). The CDR3 DNA, read in part, is TGTGCCAGTAGTATAAAGGGGGCAGGCGGGGCCAACGTC. It yields the protein CASSIKGAGGANV. The entire CDR3 reads CASSIKGAGGANVLTF.

As regards this clone: From the germline J gene comes the end of the CDR3, since the read stops 3 residues before it. The V call is TRBV7-3, the J call TRBJ1-3; TRBD1 matches 7 bases. There are 14 residues in the CDR3. CDR1 and CDR2 from the germline V gene are SGHTA and FQGTGA. V gave up 5 bases and J gave up 4 bases; unmatched junction bases: 5. The part of the CDR3 DNA that was read is TGTGCCAGCAGCCTCTCGGGACAGGGAAACACC. Protein sequence: CASSLSGQGNT. In full, the CDR3 is CASSLSGQGNTIYF.

Only a few counts were recorded for this clone. With the read ending 3 residues before the CDR3 end, the germline J gene is used to fill in that end. The gene calls are TRBV5-1 and TRBJ2-1; 7 bases map to TRBD2. Trimming cost V 0 bases and J 2 bases; bases outside gene matches: 2. The CDR3 contains 15 residues. CDR1 is SGHRS and CDR2 is YFSETQ in the germline V gene. The CDR3 loop reads CASSLEAGAYNEQFF. CDR3 DNA (partial): TGCGCCAGCAGCTTGGAGGCGGGAGCCTACAATGAG.

This clone was seen at least ten times. The CDR3 extends 3 residues past the end of the read, so its final part is completed from the germline J gene. The chain employs TRBV2 and TRBJ2-7; no clear D gene. Trimming took 4 bases from V and 6 from J, leaving 10 bases between them. The CDR3 is 12 residues long. Germline V gives CDR1 SNHLY, CDR2 FYNNEI. The part of the CDR3 DNA that was read is TGTGCCAGCAGTGTTTCTGGCCGCGAG. It codes for CASSVSGRE. The whole CDR3 reads CASSVSGREQYF.